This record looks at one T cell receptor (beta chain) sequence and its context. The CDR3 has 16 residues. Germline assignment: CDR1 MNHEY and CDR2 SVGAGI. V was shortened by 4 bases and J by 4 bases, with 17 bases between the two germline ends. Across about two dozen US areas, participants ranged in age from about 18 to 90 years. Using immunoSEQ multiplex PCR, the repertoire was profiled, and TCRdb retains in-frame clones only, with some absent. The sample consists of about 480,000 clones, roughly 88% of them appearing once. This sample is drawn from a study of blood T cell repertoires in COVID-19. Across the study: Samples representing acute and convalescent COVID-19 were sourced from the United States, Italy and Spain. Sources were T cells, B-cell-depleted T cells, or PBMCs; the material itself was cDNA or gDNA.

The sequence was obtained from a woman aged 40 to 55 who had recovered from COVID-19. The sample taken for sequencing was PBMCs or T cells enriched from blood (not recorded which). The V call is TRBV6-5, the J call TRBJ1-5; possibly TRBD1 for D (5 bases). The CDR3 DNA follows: TGTGCCAGCAGTTCCTTGGGGTGGGGCGTGAATCAGCCCCAGCATTTT. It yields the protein CASSSLGWGVNQPQHF.